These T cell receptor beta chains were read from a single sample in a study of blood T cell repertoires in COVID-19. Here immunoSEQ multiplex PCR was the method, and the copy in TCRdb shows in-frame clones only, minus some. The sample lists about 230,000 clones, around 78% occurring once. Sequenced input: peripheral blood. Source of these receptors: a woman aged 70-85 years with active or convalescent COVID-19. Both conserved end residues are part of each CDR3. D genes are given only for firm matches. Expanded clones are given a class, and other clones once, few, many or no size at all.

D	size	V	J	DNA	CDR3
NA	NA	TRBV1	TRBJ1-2	TGCACCAGCAGCCATCGCAGCCCGGAGGTTGGCTACACCTTC	CTSSHRSPEVGYTF
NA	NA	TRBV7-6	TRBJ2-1	TGTGCCAGCAGCCCGGTCAACCCCTACAATGAGCAGTTCTTC	CASSPVNPYNEQFF
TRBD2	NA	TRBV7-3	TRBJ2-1	TGTGCCAGCAGCGTAGCACTAGCGGGGGTTGAGCAGTTCTTC	CASSVALAGVEQFF
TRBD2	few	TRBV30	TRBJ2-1	TGTGCCTGGAAGCGGGGGGGATACAATGAGCAGTTCTTC	CAWKRGGYNEQFF
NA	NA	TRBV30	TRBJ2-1	TGTGCCTGGTCCTTATCTTACAATGAGCAGTTCTTC	CAWSLSYNEQFF
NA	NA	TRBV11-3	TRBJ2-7	TGTGCCAGCAGCTTAGACCCAGGGAGGGAGCAGTACTTC	CASSLDPGREQYF
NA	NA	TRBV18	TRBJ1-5	TGTGCCAGCTCACGGGCCTTCAATCAGCCCCAGCATTTT	CASSRAFNQPQHF
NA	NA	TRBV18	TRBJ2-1	TGTGCCAGCTCACCACCGGTAGACGGGTTAAATGAGCAGTTCTTC	CASSPPVDGLNEQFF
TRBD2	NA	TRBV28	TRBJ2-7	TGTGCCAGCAGTCTTACTGCTAGCGGAAACTCCTACGAGCAGTACTTC	CASSLTASGNSYEQYF
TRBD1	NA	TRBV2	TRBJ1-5	TGTGCCAGCAGTAGCCGGACAGGGGTTCAGCCCCAGCATTTT	CASSSRTGVQPQHF
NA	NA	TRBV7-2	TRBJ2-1	TGTGCCAGTATCGGGAGCATCGGCCACAATGAGCAGTTCTTC	CASIGSIGHNEQFF
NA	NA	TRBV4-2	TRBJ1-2	TGTGCCAGCAGCCCCCTGGGAGAGGACAGCCGAAAAGGCTACACCTTC	CASSPLGEDSRKGYTF
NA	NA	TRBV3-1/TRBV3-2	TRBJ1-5	TGTGCCAGCAGCCAGGGGACTGGGATTCATCAGCCCCAGCATTTT	CASSQGTGIHQPQHF
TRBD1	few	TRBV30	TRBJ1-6	TGTGCCTGGGGAGGACAGGCGGGCTCACCCCTCCACTTT	CAWGGQAGSPLHF
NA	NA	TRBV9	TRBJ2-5	TGTGCCAGCAGCGCGGGGTGGGGGGAGACAGAGACCCAGTACTTC	CASSAGWGETETQYF
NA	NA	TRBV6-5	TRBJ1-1	TGTGCCAGCAGTTACCCTTCAGGTGAGGGGAACACTGAAGCTTTCTTT	CASSYPSGEGNTEAFF
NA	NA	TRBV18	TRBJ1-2	TGTGCCAGCTCAAGCGAGGCCTCGTTGAACTATGGCTACACCTTC	CASSSEASLNYGYTF
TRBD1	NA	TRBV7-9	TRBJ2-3	TGTGCCAGCAGCTTTCTCGGGCAGGGGGCCTCAGATACGCAGTATTTT	CASSFLGQGASDTQYF
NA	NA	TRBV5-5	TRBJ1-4	TGTGCCAGCAGCTTGCCGCCAGATAATGAAAAACTGTTTTTT	CASSLPPDNEKLFF
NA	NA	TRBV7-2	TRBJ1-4	TGTGCCAGCAGCTTAGGTTCAGGCCTTGCAACTAATGAAAAACTGTTTTTT	CASSLGSGLATNEKLFF
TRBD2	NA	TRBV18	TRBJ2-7	TGTGCCAGCTCACCACCCTACTCCGGGACTAGCGGGACTCTGTACTTC	CASSPPYSGTSGTLYF
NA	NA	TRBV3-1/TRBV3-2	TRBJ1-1	TGTGCCAGCACCCCCGACCAGGGCCCATCCACTGAAGCTTTCTTT	CASTPDQGPSTEAFF
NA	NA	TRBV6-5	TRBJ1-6	TGTGCCAGCCAGAGGGAGGTAGTTTCACCCCTCCACTTT	CASQREVVSPLHF
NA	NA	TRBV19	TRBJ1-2	TGTGCCAGTAGTAAGGAAGGGGGTCGCTACACCTTC	CASSKEGGRYTF
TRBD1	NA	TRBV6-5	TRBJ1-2	TGTGCCAGCAGTTACTCGAGGCAGGGGGAACGCTACACCTTC	CASSYSRQGERYTF
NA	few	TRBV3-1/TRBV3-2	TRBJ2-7	TGTGCCAGCAGCCCTAGGACCTACGAGCAGTACTTC	CASSPRTYEQYF
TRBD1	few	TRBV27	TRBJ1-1	TGTGCCAGCAGTTTAATGACCGGGGCGGACAGGGGGGTTGAAGCTTTCTTT	CASSLMTGADRGVEAFF
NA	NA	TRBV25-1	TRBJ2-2	TGTGCCAGCAGTGACCCACAGGATTTCACCGGGGAGCTGTTTTTT	CASSDPQDFTGELFF
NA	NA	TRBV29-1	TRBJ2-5	TGCAGCGTTAGGGGGGGCGAAGAGACCCAGTACTTC	CSVRGGEETQYF
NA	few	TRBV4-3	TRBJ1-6	TGCGCCAGCAGCCAAGTCGGGGGGGGGAATTCACCCCTCCACTTT	CASSQVGGGNSPLHF
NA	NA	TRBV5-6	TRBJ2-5	TGTGCCAGCAGCTTACGGGCAGGGGTAGAGACCCAGTACTTC	CASSLRAGVETQYF
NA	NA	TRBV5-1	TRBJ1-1	TGCGCCAGCAGCGGCACAGGGATGAACACTGAAGCTTTCTTT	CASSGTGMNTEAFF
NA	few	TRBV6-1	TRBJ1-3	TGTGCCAGCAGTGAAGGTAGCGCTGTGGGAAACACCATATATTTT	CASSEGSAVGNTIYF
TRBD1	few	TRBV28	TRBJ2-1	TGTGCCAGCAAGGGGGCCCGTCCTTACAATGAGCAGTTCTTC	CASKGARPYNEQFF
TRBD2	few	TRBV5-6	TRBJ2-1	TGTGCCAGCGGCGTAGGAGCGGGGCTACCCTACAATGAGCAGTTCTTC	CASGVGAGLPYNEQFF
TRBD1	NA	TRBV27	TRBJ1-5	TGTGCCAGCAGTTCCGGACTCATAGGACAGGGGGCGCTAGGGCTTAATCAGCCCCAGCATTTT	CASSSGLIGQGALGLNQPQHF
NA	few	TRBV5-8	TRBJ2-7	TGTGCCAGCAGCTTGTTGCAGGGTTACGAGCAGTACTTC	CASSLLQGYEQYF
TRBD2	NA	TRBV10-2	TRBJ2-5	TGCGCCAGCAGTGAGCCCCTCGGGGAGGGGGAGACCCAGTACTTC	CASSEPLGEGETQYF